This TCR beta chain was profiled in a study of shared clonotypes between healthy human individuals. General study points: Of the naive CD4 clonotypes, around 4.9% were shared across a few donors.

V gave up 0 bases and J gave up 3 bases; unmatched junction bases: 4. The CDR3 length is 17 residues. From germline, CDR1 is LGHNA and CDR2 YNFKEQ. TCRdb keeps only in-frame clones here, not all; method: immunoSEQ multiplex PCR. The table lists roughly 2.2 million clones, just over 90% of them singletons. Worth noting for this clone: Its matching antigen is unknown.

The source material was naive CD4+ T cells from PBMCs. As for subset: CD45RA+ positively selected. The TCR sequence derives from a young man in good health. Some clones in this sample may be carry-over from other donors' samples. The chain joins TRBV4-2 to TRBJ2-1; 11 nucleotides agree with TRBD2. Here the CDR3 DNA reads TGTGCCAGCAGCCAAGATCAGACTAGCGGGATCTACAATGAGCAGTTCTTC. Protein sequence: CASSQDQTSGIYNEQFF.